The 4 T cell receptor beta chains listed next were all sequenced from one sample in a study of T cells in Graves' hyperthyroidism and ophthalmopathy. The TCR beta CDR3 regions underwent amplification using RNA transcripts as the source. In the first-round RT-PCR of the TCR CDR3, the HTBI primer set was used. TCRdb recomputed calls from the multiplex PCR reads with MiXCR, one row per CDR3 protein. The sample comprises 250,000 or so distinct CDR3 sequences, about 15% of which are singletons, and 13% rests with the top ten. Sample: blood. Receptors originate from a woman aged 40 to 50 with Graves' hyperthyroidism that later progressed to Graves' ophthalmopathy.

There are many counts of this clonotype. This chain connects TRBV2 to TRBJ2-1; 9 bases align to TRBD2. The CDR3 contains 13 residues. V dropped 8 bases and J dropped 7; count of bases not matched to a gene: 6. CDR1 and CDR2 from the germline V gene are SNHLY and FYNNEI. CDR3 in amino acids: CASEYSGSNEQFF. DNA for the CDR3: TGTGCCAGCGAGTATAGCGGGAGTAATGAGCAGTTCTTC.

This clonotype was picked up many times. The CDR3 nucleotides are TGTGCCTGGAGTGTAGTCCACACAGATACGCAGTATTTT. This gives the protein CAWSVVHTDTQYF. The chain links TRBV30 to TRBJ2-3; no firm D call. Deletions cut 0 bases from V and 2 bases from J, with 6 bases between. Per germline, CDR1 GTSNPN and CDR2 SVGIG (reference sequence). The length of the CDR3 is 13 residues.

In this sample, this clonotype turned up many times. The chain recombines TRBV28 with TRBJ1-3, with D possibly TRBD1 on 5 matching bases. There are 14 residues in the CDR3. Trimming pared 3 bases from V and 1 base from J, leaving 7 bases between. Germline assignment: CDR1 MDHEN and CDR2 SYDVKM. This CDR3 is CASSFRGSGNTIYF. The CDR3 coding sequence is TGTGCCAGCAGTTTCCGGGGGTCTGGAAACACCATATATTTT.

This clonotype was counted at least ten times. CDR3 in amino acids: CASSLTNQQETQYF. The CDR3 nucleotides are TGTGCCAGCAGCCTTACGAATCAACAAGAGACCCAGTACTTC. The V gene is TRBV3-1, the J gene TRBJ2-5, with no clear D. Germline values: CDR1 LGHDT, CDR2 YNNKEL (reference sequence). V was cut by 4 bases and J by 2 bases, with 11 bases left in between. The CDR3 runs to 14 residues.